The rows below give T cell receptor beta chains drawn from one sample of a study of blood T cell repertoires in COVID-19. Profiling relied on immunoSEQ multiplex PCR, and the TCRdb table lists in-frame clones only, not all of them. Among over 100,000 clones, roughly nine tenths were seen once, and the ten largest hold approximately 10%. Specimen: peripheral blood. These receptors were collected from a woman aged 70-85 years with COVID-19, enrolled during active disease. Each CDR3 is given without its conserved first and last residue. Size is omitted from some rows. Given values are once, few, many or a class for expanded clones.

clone size	V gene	J gene	CDR3 protein
-	TRBV2	TRBJ1-4	ASRPAEAGEKLF
-	TRBV20-1	TRBJ1-1	SASQGVTEAF
-	TRBV19	TRBJ1-1	ASSIKGGTTEAF
-	TRBV3-1/TRBV3-2	TRBJ1-2	ASSQGSRGDRYNYGYT
-	TRBV5-4	TRBJ1-1	ASSSPFQGAATEAF
-	TRBV19	TRBJ1-5	ASGTGPNQPQH
-	TRBV28	TRBJ2-1	ASRVSGTGGHKRQF
-	TRBV7-2	TRBJ2-7	ASSFRRRDEQY
-	TRBV7-8	TRBJ2-7	ASQRAGGYEQY
-	TRBV5-1	TRBJ2-5	ASSLNRGQETQY
-	TRBV11-2	TRBJ2-5	ASSRRYEGETQY
-	TRBV19	TRBJ2-5	ASSHRTAPGQETQY
-	TRBV6-5	TRBJ2-5	ASSGPSGRGETQY
-	TRBV30	TRBJ1-1	AYQTGSTEAF
-	TRBV4-1	TRBJ1-4	ASSRQGFIEKLF
-	TRBV30	TRBJ2-7	AWSALGLAGGRPLYEQY
-	TRBV5-1	TRBJ1-4	ASSLARGATNEKLF
-	TRBV30	TRBJ1-2	AWSGQPLPGTQANYGYT
-	TRBV19	TRBJ1-4	ASSNPRVEDEKLF
-	TRBV7-8	TRBJ1-4	ASSRSRHTPTRPNEKLF
-	TRBV29-1	TRBJ2-5	SVEDTGDMETQY
-	TRBV6-2/TRBV6-3	TRBJ2-3	ASSKLAGYTDTQY
-	TRBV27	TRBJ1-5	ASSLRQGFGQPQH
-	TRBV24-1	TRBJ2-2	ATSDFKGALPGELF
-	TRBV5-4	TRBJ2-2	ASSLGGAYTGELF
few	TRBV19	TRBJ1-2	ASSVGTGYGYT
-	TRBV6-1	TRBJ2-4	ASSERTRAIQY
-	TRBV11-3	TRBJ2-1	ASSAQGSYNEQF
-	TRBV7-2	TRBJ1-2	ASSLRTGSPAYGYT
-	TRBV29-1	TRBJ2-3	SVERPTTMADTQY
many	TRBV4-2	TRBJ2-7	ASSQVLAGGSSYEQY
-	TRBV11-1	TRBJ2-7	ASSPPGLAYEQY
-	TRBV27	TRBJ2-1	ASSLTFSYNEQF
-	TRBV5-1	TRBJ2-5	ASTTMSGGPQETQY
-	TRBV5-1	TRBJ1-2	ASSLTSGTPTNGYT
once	TRBV7-9	TRBJ1-2	ASSLAGTTEVYGYT
-	TRBV18	TRBJ2-3	ASSKDQKGADTQY
-	TRBV3-1/TRBV3-2	TRBJ1-2	ASSRGRGYT
-	TRBV15	TRBJ2-3	ATSRLRTSEDTQY
-	TRBV6-5	TRBJ1-2	ASSNRGNRGGYT
-	TRBV3-1/TRBV3-2	TRBJ2-5	ASSSYTGVEAQY
-	TRBV6-4	TRBJ2-7	ASSDSGQTIPREQY
once	TRBV5-5	TRBJ2-2	ASSQRGPNTGELF
-	TRBV11-2	TRBJ2-3	ASSRPLRGGLDTQY
-	TRBV4-1	TRBJ2-5	ASSPTTGSQETQY
-	TRBV7-9	TRBJ1-2	ASSEDRGNGYT
-	TRBV5-5	TRBJ1-3	ASSTAGRRNTIY
-	TRBV4-1	TRBJ2-7	ASSQVPSSYEQY
once	TRBV5-1	TRBJ2-7	ASSSRTYEQY
-	TRBV5-1	TRBJ2-3	ASSYRASQGADTQY
few	TRBV15	TRBJ2-4	ATSRDGTGGHQESIQY
few	TRBV4-2	TRBJ2-5	ASSQTRVQETQY
-	TRBV28	TRBJ2-5	ASRSTGAQEETQY
-	TRBV6-5	TRBJ2-7	ASSYSSGTRYEQY
-	TRBV7-2	TRBJ2-2	ASSTANTGELF
-	TRBV5-1	TRBJ2-5	ASSLDPGQETQY
-	TRBV10-2	TRBJ1-1	ASSYLQEAF
-	TRBV5-1	TRBJ1-6	ASSPREGKNSPLH
-	TRBV7-2	TRBJ2-3	ASSRTGTQY